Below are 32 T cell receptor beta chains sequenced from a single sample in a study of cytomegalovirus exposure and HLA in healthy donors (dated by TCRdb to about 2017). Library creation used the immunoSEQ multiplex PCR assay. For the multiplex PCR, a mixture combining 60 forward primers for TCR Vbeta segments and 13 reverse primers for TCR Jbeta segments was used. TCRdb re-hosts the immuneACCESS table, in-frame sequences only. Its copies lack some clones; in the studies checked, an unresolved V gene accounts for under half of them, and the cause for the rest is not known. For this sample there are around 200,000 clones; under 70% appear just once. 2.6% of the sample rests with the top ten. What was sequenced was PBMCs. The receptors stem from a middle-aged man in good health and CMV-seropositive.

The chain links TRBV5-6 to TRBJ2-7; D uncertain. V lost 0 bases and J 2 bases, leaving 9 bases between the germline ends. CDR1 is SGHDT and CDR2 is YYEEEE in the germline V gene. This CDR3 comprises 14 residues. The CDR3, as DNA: TGTGCCAGCAGCTTGGGACTGCCAACCTACGAGCAGTACTTC. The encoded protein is CASSLGLPTYEQYF.

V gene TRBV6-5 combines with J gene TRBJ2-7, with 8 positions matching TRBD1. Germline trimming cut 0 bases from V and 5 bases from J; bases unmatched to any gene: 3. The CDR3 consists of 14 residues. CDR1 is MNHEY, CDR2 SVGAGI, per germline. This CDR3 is CASSYSRGLNEQYF. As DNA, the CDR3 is TGTGCCAGCAGTTACTCCAGGGGGCTCAACGAGCAGTACTTC.

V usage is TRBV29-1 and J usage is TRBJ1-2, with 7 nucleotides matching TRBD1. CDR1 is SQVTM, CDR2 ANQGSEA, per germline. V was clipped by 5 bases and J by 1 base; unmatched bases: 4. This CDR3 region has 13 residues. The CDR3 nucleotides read TGCAGCGTTTCTCCAGGGGGTAACTATGGCTACACCTTC. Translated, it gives CSVSPGGNYGYTF.

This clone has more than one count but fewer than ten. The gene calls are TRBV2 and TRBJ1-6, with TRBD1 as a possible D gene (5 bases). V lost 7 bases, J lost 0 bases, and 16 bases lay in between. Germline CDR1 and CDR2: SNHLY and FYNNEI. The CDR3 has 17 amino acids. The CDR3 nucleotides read TGTGCCAGCATGGTTGGCAGGGCCAGCTCCTATAATTCACCCCTCCACTTT. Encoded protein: CASMVGRASSYNSPLHF.

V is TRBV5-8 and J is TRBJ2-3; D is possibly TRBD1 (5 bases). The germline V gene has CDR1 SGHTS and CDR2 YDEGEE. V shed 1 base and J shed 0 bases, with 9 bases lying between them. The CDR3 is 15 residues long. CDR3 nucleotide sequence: TGTGCCAGCAGCTTGACAGGCACTAGCACAGATACGCAGTATTTT. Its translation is CASSLTGTSTDTQYF.

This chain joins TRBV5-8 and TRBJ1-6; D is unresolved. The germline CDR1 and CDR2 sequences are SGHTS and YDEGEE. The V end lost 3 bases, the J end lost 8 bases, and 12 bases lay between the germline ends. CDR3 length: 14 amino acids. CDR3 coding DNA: TGTGCCAGCAGCTCGCCGGGAAGTTATTCACCCCTCCACTTT. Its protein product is CASSSPGSYSPLHF.

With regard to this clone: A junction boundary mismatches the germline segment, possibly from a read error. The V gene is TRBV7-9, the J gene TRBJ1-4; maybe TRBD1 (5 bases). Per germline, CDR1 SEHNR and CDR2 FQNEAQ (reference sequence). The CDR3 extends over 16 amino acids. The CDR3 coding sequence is TGTTCCAGCAGCTTAGTTTTTGGGGCGACTAATGAAAAACTGTTTTTT. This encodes CSSSLVFGATNEKLFF.

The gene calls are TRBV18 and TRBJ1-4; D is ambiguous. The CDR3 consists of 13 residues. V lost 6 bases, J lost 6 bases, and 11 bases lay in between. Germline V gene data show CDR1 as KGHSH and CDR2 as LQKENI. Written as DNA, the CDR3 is TGTGCCAGCTCCCCTAGGAGGGATGAAAAACTGTTTTTT. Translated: CASSPRRDEKLFF. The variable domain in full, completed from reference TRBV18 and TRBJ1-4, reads NAGVMQNPRHLVRRRGQEARLRCSPMKGHSHVYWYRQLPEEGLKFMVYLQKENIIDESGMPKERFSAEFPKEGPSILRIQQVVRGDSAAYFCASSPRRDEKLFFGSGTQLSVL.

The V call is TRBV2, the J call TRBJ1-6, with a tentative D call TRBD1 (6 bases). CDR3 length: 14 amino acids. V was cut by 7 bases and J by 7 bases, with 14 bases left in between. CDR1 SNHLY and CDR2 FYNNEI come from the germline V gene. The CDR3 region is CASTESRGNSPLHF. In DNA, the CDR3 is TGTGCCAGCACCGAGAGCAGGGGCAATTCACCCCTCCACTTT.

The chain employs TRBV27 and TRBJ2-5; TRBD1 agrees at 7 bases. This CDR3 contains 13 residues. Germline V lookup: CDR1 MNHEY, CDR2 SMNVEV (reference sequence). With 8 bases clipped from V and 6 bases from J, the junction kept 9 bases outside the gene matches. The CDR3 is CASGKGQPQTQYF. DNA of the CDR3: TGTGCCAGCGGAAAGGGACAGCCCCAGACCCAGTACTTC.

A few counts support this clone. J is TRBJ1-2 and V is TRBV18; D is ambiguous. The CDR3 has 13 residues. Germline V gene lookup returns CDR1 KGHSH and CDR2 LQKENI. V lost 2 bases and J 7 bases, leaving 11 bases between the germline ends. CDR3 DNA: TGTGCCAGCTCACCAGCAGAATTCCCTGGCTACACCTTC. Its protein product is CASSPAEFPGYTF.

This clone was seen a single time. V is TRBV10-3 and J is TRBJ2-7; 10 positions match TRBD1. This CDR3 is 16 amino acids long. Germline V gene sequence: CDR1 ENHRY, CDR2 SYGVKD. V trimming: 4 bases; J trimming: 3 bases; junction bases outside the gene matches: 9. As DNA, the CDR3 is TGTGCCATCAGTGGGAGGCAGGGGGACAGGGGCTACGAGCAGTACTTC. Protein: CAISGRQGDRGYEQYF.

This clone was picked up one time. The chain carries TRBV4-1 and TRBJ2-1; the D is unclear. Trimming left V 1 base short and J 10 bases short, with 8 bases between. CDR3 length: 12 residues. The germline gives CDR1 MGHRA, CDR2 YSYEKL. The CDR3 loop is CASSQVPSEQFF. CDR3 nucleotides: TGCGCCAGCAGCCAAGTTCCTTCCGAGCAGTTCTTC.

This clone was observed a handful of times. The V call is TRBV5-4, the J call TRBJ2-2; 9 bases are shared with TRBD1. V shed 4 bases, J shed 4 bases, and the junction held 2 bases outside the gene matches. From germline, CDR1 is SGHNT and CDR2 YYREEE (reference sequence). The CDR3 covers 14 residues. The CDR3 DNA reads TGTGCCAGCAGCGTGACAGGGGGCACCGGGGAGCTGTTTTTT. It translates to CASSVTGGTGELFF.

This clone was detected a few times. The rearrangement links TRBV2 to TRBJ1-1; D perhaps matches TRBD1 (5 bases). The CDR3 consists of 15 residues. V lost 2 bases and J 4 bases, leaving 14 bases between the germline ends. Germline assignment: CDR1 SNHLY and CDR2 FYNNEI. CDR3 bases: TGTGCCAGCAGTGAACGAACTGGGGGGGGCACTGAAGCTTTCTTT. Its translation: CASSERTGGGTEAFF.

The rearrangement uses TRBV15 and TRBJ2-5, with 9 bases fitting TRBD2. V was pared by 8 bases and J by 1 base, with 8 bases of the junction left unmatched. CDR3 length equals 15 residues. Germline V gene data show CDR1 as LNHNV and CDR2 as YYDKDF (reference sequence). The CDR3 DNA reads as TGTGCCACCGGCGGGCGGGGGGGGATCCAAGAGACCCAGTACTTC. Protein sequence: CATGGRGGIQETQYF.

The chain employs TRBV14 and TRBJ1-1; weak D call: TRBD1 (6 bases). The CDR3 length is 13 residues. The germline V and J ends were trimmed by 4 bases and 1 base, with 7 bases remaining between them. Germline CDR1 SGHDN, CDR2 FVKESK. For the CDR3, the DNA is TGTGCCAGCAGCCGACAGGAGAACACTGAAGCTTTCTTT. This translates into CASSRQENTEAFF.

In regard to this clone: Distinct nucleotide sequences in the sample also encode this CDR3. The CDR3 here is CASSLQGPFSPLHF. The DNA for the CDR3 is TGTGCCAGCAGCCTACAGGGACCGTTTTCCCCCCTCCACTTT. V gene TRBV6-5 combines with J gene TRBJ1-6, with D possibly TRBD1 on 6 matching bases. Trimming removed 6 bases at V and 13 bases at J, with 19 bases between. The CDR3 is made up of 14 amino acids. CDR1 MNHEY and CDR2 SVGAGI come from the germline V gene.

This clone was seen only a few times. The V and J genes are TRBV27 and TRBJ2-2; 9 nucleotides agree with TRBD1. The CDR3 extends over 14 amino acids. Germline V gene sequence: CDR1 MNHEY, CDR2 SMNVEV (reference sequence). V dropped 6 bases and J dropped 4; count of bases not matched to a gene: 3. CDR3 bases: TGTGCCAGCAGGGACAGGGGCGGCACCGGGGAGCTGTTTTTT. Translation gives CASRDRGGTGELFF.

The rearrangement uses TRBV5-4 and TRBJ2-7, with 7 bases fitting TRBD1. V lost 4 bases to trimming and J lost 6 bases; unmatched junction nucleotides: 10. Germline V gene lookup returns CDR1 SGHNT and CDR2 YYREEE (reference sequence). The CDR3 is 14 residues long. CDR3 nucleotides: TGTGCCAGCAGCCCCGGACAGGCCCCAGGCGAGCAGTACTTC. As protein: CASSPGQAPGEQYF.

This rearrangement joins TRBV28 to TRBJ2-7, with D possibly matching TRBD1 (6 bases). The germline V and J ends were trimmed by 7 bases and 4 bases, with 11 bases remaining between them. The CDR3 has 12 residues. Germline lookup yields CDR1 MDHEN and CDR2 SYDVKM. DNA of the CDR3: TGTGCCAGCAAGGGGGTCTTGTACGAGCAGTACTTC. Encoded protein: CASKGVLYEQYF.

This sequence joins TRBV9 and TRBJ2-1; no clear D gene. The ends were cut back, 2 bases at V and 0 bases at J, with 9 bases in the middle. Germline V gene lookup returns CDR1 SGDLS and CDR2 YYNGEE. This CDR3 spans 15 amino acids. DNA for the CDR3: TGTGCCAGCAGCGTCCGGTCAAGCTCCTACAATGAGCAGTTCTTC. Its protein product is CASSVRSSSYNEQFF.

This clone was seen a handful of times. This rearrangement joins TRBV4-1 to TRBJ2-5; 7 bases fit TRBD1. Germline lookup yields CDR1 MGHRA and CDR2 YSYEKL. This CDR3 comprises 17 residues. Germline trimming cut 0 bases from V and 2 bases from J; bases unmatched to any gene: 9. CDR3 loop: CASSQETGLVYQETQYF. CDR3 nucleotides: TGCGCCAGCAGCCAAGAGACAGGGCTCGTGTATCAAGAGACCCAGTACTTC.

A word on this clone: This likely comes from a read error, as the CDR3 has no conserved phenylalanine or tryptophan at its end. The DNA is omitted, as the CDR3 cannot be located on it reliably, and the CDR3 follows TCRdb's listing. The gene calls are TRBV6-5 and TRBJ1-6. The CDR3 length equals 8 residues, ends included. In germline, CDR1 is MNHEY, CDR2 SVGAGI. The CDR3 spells CASSLERV.

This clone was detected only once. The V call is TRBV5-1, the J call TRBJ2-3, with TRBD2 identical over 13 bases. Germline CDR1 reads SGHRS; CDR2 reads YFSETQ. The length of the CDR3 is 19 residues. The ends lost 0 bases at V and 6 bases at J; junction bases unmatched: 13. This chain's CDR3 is CASSLVPPRLAGGADTQYF. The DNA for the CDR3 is TGCGCCAGCAGCTTGGTGCCTCCTCGACTAGCGGGGGGTGCGGATACGCAGTATTTT.

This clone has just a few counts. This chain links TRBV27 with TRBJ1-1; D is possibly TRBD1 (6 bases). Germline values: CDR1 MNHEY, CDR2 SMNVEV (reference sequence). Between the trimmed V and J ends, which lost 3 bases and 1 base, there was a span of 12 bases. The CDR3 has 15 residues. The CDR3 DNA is TGTGCCAGCAGTTTCTCAGGGGTACCGAACACTGAAGCTTTCTTT. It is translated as CASSFSGVPNTEAFF.

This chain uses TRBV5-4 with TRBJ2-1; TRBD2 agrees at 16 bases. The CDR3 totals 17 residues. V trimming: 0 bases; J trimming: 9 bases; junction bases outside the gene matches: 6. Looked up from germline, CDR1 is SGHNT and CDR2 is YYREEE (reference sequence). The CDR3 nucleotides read TGTGCCAGCAGCTTGGACCCGGGACTAGCGGGGGGGGGTGAGCAGTTCTTC. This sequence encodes CASSLDPGLAGGGEQFF.

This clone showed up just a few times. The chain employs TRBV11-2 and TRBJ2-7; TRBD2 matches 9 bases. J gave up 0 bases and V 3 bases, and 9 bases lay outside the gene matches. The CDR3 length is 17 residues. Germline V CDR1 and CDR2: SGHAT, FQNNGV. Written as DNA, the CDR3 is TGTGCCAGCAGCTTGAGCGGGGGGACTACCTTCTCCTACGAGCAGTACTTC. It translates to CASSLSGGTTFSYEQYF.

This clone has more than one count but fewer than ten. The CDR3 coding sequence is TGTGCCAGCAGCATCGGGGGGGGGTCCGAGCAGTACTTC. Encoded protein: CASSIGGGSEQYF. This chain uses TRBV9 with TRBJ2-7; TRBD2 agrees at 8 bases. The CDR3 totals 13 residues. J was trimmed by 6 bases and V by 4 bases; bases with no gene match: 6. Germline lookup yields CDR1 SGDLS and CDR2 YYNGEE.

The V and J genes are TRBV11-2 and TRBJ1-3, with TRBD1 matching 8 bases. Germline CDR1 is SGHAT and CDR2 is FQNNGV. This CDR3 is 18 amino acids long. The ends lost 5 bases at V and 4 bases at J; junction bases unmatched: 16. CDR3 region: CASSLAPRGQWSGNTIYF. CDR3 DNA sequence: TGTGCCAGCAGCCTCGCACCCAGGGGGCAATGGTCCGGAAACACCATATATTTT.

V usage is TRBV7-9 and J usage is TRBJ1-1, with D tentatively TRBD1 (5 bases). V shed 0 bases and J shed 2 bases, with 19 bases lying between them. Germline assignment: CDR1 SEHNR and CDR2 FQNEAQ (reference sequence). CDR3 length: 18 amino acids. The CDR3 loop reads CASSLAHGGGTANTEAFF. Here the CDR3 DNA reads TGTGCCAGCAGCTTAGCGCATGGCGGGGGGACGGCAAACACTGAAGCTTTCTTT.

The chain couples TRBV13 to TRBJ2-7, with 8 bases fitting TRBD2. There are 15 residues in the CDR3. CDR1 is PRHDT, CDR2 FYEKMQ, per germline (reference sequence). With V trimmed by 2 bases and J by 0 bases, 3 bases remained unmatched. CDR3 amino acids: CASSLRGGASYEQYF. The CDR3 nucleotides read TGTGCCAGCAGCTTACGGGGGGGTGCCTCCTACGAGCAGTACTTC.